This T cell receptor beta chain came from a study of blood T cell repertoires in COVID-19. Study-wide context: Italy, Spain and the United States were the sources of the convalescent and acute COVID-19 samples. PBMCs, B-cell-depleted T cells, or T cells were the source of the cDNA or gDNA that made up the material.

In the original analysis: Reference gene primer amplification yielded estimated nucleated cell counts. Measured with immunoSEQ multiplex PCR; TCRdb has only the in-frame clones, and not every one. D and trimming were read from the DNA, whereas the V and J calls and clone size are those reported in that table. The sample includes about 110,000 clones, 82% of them seen just once. The CDR3 extends over 16 amino acids. Germline CDR1 MNHEY, CDR2 SVGAGI. The J segment lost 6 bases and the V segment lost 1 base, leaving 8 bases of the junction unmatched. Material for sequencing was peripheral blood. The chain combines TRBV6-5 with TRBJ2-7, with 11 bases matching TRBD2. This TCR came from a man between 70 and 80 years old with acute or convalescent COVID-19. The CDR3 is CASSYWPTSGSGEQYF. In nucleotides, the CDR3 is TGTGCCAGCAGTTACTGGCCAACTAGCGGGAGCGGCGAGCAGTACTTC.